One sample yielded the 26 T cell receptor beta chains listed below, sequenced in a study of blood T cell repertoires in COVID-19. Assay used: immunoSEQ multiplex PCR; TCRdb lists only in-frame clones, some missing. The repertoire has approximately 350,000 clones, 75% to 90% of them found once; the top ten carry 7.1%. Input material: peripheral blood. The receptor source for this set is a woman aged 55-69 years with COVID-19, enrolled during active disease.

The V gene is TRBV19, the J gene TRBJ1-2, with 7 bases aligning to TRBD1. CDR3 size: 16 residues. V gave up 3 bases and J gave up 1 base; unmatched junction bases: 8. Germline values: CDR1 LNHDA, CDR2 SQIVND (reference sequence). The CDR3 region is CASSIPGQSINYGYTF. In DNA, the CDR3 is TGTGCCAGTAGTATCCCGGGACAGAGTATTAACTATGGCTACACCTTC. Filled out from reference TRBV19 and TRBJ1-2, the complete variable domain reads DGGITQSPKYLFRKEGQNVTLSCEQNLNHDAMYWYRQDPGQGLRLIYYSQIVNDFQKGDIAEGYSVSREKKESFPLTVTSAQKNPTAFYLCASSIPGQSINYGYTFGSGTRLTVV.

This rearrangement joins TRBV7-3 to TRBJ1-4, with 7 positions matching TRBD1. Trimming took 2 bases from V and 4 from J; bases not matched to a gene: 4. There are 15 residues in the CDR3. Germline V lookup: CDR1 SGHTA, CDR2 FQGTGA. Written as DNA, the CDR3 is TGTGCCAGCAGCTTAGGAGGGGGCCTTAATGAAAAACTGTTTTTT. It yields the protein CASSLGGGLNEKLFF. Full variable domain (outside the CDR3, taken from reference TRBV7-3 and TRBJ1-4): GAGVSQTPSNKVTEKGKYVELRCDPISGHTALYWYRQSLGQGPEFLIYFQGTGAADDSGLPNDRFFAVRPEGSVSTLKIQRTERGDSAVYLCASSLGGGLNEKLFFGSGTQLSVL.

This chain links TRBV9 with TRBJ1-5; weak D call: TRBD1 (5 bases). Germline CDR1 and CDR2: SGDLS and YYNGEE. Trimming pared 0 bases from V and 0 bases from J, leaving 19 bases between. The CDR3 runs to 19 residues. CDR3 sequence reads: CASSVDRVETVYSNQPQHF. In DNA, the CDR3 is TGTGCCAGCAGCGTAGATAGAGTGGAGACAGTTTATAGCAATCAGCCCCAGCATTTT.

CDR3: CASSVTSSGVVTEAFF. In nucleotides, the CDR3 is TGTGCCAGCAGCGTGACGTCCTCAGGGGTAGTCACTGAAGCTTTCTTT. J is TRBJ1-1 and V is TRBV9; possible D gene TRBD1, 6 bases. Germline CDR1 SGDLS, CDR2 YYNGEE. The CDR3 has 16 residues. Between the trimmed V and J ends, which lost 2 bases and 4 bases, there was a span of 18 bases.

The chain joins TRBV15 to TRBJ2-5; the match to TRBD1 covers 10 bases. Germline assignment: CDR1 LNHNV and CDR2 YYDKDF (reference sequence). V was pared by 1 base and J by 4 bases, with 3 bases of the junction left unmatched. The CDR3 covers 15 residues. The CDR3, as DNA: TGTGCCACCAGCAGAGTCCGGACAGGGGGAGAGACCCAGTACTTC. Translating gives CATSRVRTGGETQYF. The full variable domain, rest sourced from reference TRBV15 and TRBJ2-5, is DAMVIQNPRYQVTQFGKPVTLSCSQTLNHNVMYWYQQKSSQAPKLLFHYYDKDFNNEADTPDNFQSRRPNTSFCFLDIRSPGLGDTAMYLCATSRVRTGGETQYFGPGTRLLVL.

This sequence joins TRBV3-1 (or the pseudogene TRBV3-2) and TRBJ2-1; D perhaps matches TRBD1 (6 bases). In germline, CDR1 is LGHDT, CDR2 YNNKEL (reference sequence). The CDR3 length is 13 residues. Trimming cost V 4 bases and J 4 bases, with 8 bases left between them. The CDR3 loop is CASSPGQYNEQFF. CDR3 sequence (DNA): TGTGCCAGCAGCCCCGGACAGTACAATGAGCAGTTCTTC.

The chain has TRBV5-4 and TRBJ1-2; possible D gene TRBD1, 5 bases. The CDR3 runs 14 residues. Germline-derived CDR1 and CDR2 are SGHNT and YYREEE (reference sequence). V lost 2 bases to trimming and J lost 3 bases, with 11 bases between them. This CDR3 reads CASSFRGDYYGYTF. The CDR3 DNA sequence: TGTGCCAGCAGCTTCCGGGGGGACTACTATGGCTACACCTTC.

The CDR3: CASSFNRAETQYF. CDR3 coding DNA: TGCGCCAGCAGCTTTAACCGCGCAGAGACCCAGTACTTC. The genes are TRBV5-1 and TRBJ2-5, with D unclear. Per germline, CDR1 SGHRS and CDR2 YFSETQ. With 2 bases removed from V and 4 bases from J, the gap between germline ends came to 9 bases. The CDR3 extends over 13 amino acids.

This chain uses TRBV7-7 with TRBJ1-1, with D possibly matching TRBD1 (6 bases). This CDR3 has 15 residues. V lost 5 bases and J 1 base, leaving 14 bases between the germline ends. The germline V gene has CDR1 SSHAT and CDR2 FNYEAQ (reference sequence). The CDR3 loop is CASSRYQGRNTEAFF. DNA of the CDR3: TGTGCCAGCAGCCGATATCAGGGGCGGAACACTGAAGCTTTCTTT. The full variable domain, its missing parts supplied by reference TRBV7-7 and TRBJ1-1, is GAGVSQSPRYKVTKRGQDVTLRCDPISSHATLYWYQQALGQGPEFLTYFNYEAQPDKSGLPSDRFSAERPEGSISTLTIQRTEQRDSAMYRCASSRYQGRNTEAFFGQGTRLTVV.

This clone has only one observation. The chain uses TRBV11-2 and TRBJ1-3, with 9 bases matching TRBD1. The J segment lost 2 bases and the V segment lost 4 bases, leaving 9 bases of the junction unmatched. Germline V lookup: CDR1 SGHAT, CDR2 FQNNGV. The CDR3 has 17 amino acids. DNA of the CDR3: TGTGCCAGCAGCTCATACTCCGGGACAGGGACTGGAAACACCATATATTTT. Translated: CASSSYSGTGTGNTIYF.

The V call is TRBV5-1, the J call TRBJ1-4; 9 nucleotides match TRBD1. The CDR3 sequence is 14 residues long. Germline CDR1 is SGHRS and CDR2 is YFSETQ. The V gene end was trimmed by 7 bases and the J gene end by 7 bases; junction bases not matched to a gene: 8. The CDR3 nucleotides read TGCGCCAGCTCTCAGGCGGGACAGGGTGAAAAACTGTTTTTT. It encodes CASSQAGQGEKLFF.

This chain connects TRBV6-1 to TRBJ1-4; D is uncertain. The CDR3 has 15 residues. CDR1 is MNHNS and CDR2 is SASEGT in the germline V gene. V lost 2 bases, J lost 5 bases, and 12 bases lay in between. DNA of the CDR3: TGTGCCAGCAGTGAATATATACAATCGAATGAAAAACTGTTTTTT. This encodes CASSEYIQSNEKLFF.

The chain has TRBV11-3 and TRBJ1-1; tentatively, D is TRBD1 (5 bases). Germline V CDR1 and CDR2: SGHNT, YENEEA. CDR3 length: 15 residues. V shed 5 bases and J shed 3 bases, with 16 bases lying between them. The CDR3 DNA sequence: TGTGCCAGCAGCCTGGGGGACTCTAGGGACACTGAAGCTTTCTTT. Translation: CASSLGDSRDTEAFF.

The gene calls are TRBV5-1 and TRBJ2-7; perhaps TRBD2 as D (5 bases). Germline-derived CDR1 and CDR2 are SGHRS and YFSETQ. This CDR3 contains 18 residues. Trimming took off 1 base at V and 2 bases at J, with 22 bases between the two ends. CDR3 protein: CASSLWTQPVRRPYEQYF. As DNA, the CDR3 is TGCGCCAGCAGCTTGTGGACTCAGCCCGTCCGCCGCCCCTACGAGCAGTACTTC.

The gene calls are TRBV29-1 and TRBJ2-3; a weak D match, TRBD1 (6 bases). V dropped 8 bases and J dropped 0 bases, with 15 bases sitting between them. The germline CDR1 and CDR2 sequences are SQVTM and ANQGSEA. CDR3 length equals 14 residues. CDR3 in amino acids: CSTRTASSTDTQYF. The DNA of the CDR3 is TGCAGCACCCGGACAGCATCAAGCACAGATACGCAGTATTTT.

The rearrangement joins TRBV30 to TRBJ2-7, with D maybe TRBD1 (6 bases). CDR1 is GTSNPN and CDR2 is SVGIG in the germline V gene (reference sequence). Trimming stripped 2 bases from V and 4 bases from J, with 15 bases between. The CDR3 loop spans 14 amino acids. The CDR3 bases are TGTGCCTGGAGTTTCCCCGGAGGACAGTACGAGCAGTACTTC. It encodes CAWSFPGGQYEQYF.

This clone was found once. The chain carries TRBV19 and TRBJ1-2; 7 nucleotides line up with TRBD1. CDR1 is LNHDA, CDR2 SQIVND, per germline (reference sequence). Trimming took 9 bases from V and 4 from J; bases not matched to a gene: 8. This CDR3 is built from 13 residues. CDR3 in DNA: TGTGCCAGCACAAGACAGGGTTCCTATGGCTACACCTTC. Its protein product is CASTRQGSYGYTF.

V and J are TRBV5-1 and TRBJ2-1; 10 positions match TRBD2. The V gene's germline CDR1 is SGHRS and CDR2 YFSETQ. V lost 0 bases to trimming and J lost 5 bases; unmatched junction nucleotides: 2. The CDR3 length is 15 residues. The CDR3 coding sequence is TGCGCCAGCAGCTTGGTAGCGGGGGGAAACAATGAGCAGTTCTTC. Protein product: CASSLVAGGNNEQFF.

This rearrangement joins TRBV3-1 (or the pseudogene TRBV3-2) to TRBJ2-2; weak D call: TRBD2 (6 bases). V shed 5 bases and J shed 6 bases, with 16 bases lying between them. The CDR3 loop spans 15 amino acids. CDR1 LGHDT and CDR2 YNNKEL come from the germline V gene (reference sequence). CDR3 residues: CASSRGLSSAGELFF. The CDR3 nucleotides are TGTGCCAGCAGCAGGGGACTTAGCAGCGCCGGGGAGCTGTTTTTT.

V is TRBV4-3 and J is TRBJ1-2; D may be TRBD1 (5 bases). The germline gives CDR1 LGHNA, CDR2 YSLEER. Trimming shortened V by 0 bases and J by 0 bases, and 14 bases separated the two germline ends. There are 17 residues in the CDR3. CDR3 amino acids: CASSQEKGQHPNYGYTF. In DNA, the CDR3 is TGCGCCAGCAGCCAAGAGAAAGGACAACATCCTAACTATGGCTACACCTTC.

The chain combines TRBV5-4 with TRBJ2-3, with TRBD2 identical over 8 bases. The CDR3 runs to 14 residues. Looked up from germline, CDR1 is SGHNT and CDR2 is YYREEE (reference sequence). The J segment lost 4 bases and the V segment lost 3 bases, leaving 4 bases of the junction unmatched. For the CDR3, the DNA is TGTGCCAGCAGCTCAAACGGGAGGGCAGATACGCAGTATTTT. This gives the protein CASSSNGRADTQYF.

The chain uses TRBV5-4 and TRBJ1-1; 12 nucleotides line up with TRBD1. V shed 5 bases, J shed 5 bases, and the junction held 13 bases outside the gene matches. Looked up from germline, CDR1 is SGHNT and CDR2 is YYREEE (reference sequence). This CDR3 is built from 17 residues. The CDR3 is CASSTPRDRGRQTEAFF. The CDR3 coding sequence is TGTGCCAGCAGTACCCCTAGGGACAGGGGGCGGCAGACTGAAGCTTTCTTT. Variable domain in full (rest from reference TRBV5-4 and TRBJ1-1): ETGVTQSPTHLIKTRGQQVTLRCSSQSGHNTVSWYQQALGQGPQFIFQYYREEENGRGNFPPRFSGLQFPNYSSELNVNALELDDSALYLCASSTPRDRGRQTEAFFGQGTRLTVV.

The rearrangement links TRBV11-2 to TRBJ2-6; D is ambiguous. V was pared by 10 bases and J by 0 bases, with 4 bases between. This CDR3 region has 12 residues. Germline V gene data show CDR1 as SGHAT and CDR2 as FQNNGV. CDR3 loop: CAINSGANVLTF. The CDR3 coding sequence is TGTGCCATCAACTCTGGGGCCAACGTCCTGACTTTC.

DNA for the CDR3: TGTGCCAGCAGCTTAAACGGCAGGGTAATAGAAGATACGCAGTATTTT. Protein sequence: CASSLNGRVIEDTQYF. The rearrangement links TRBV7-3 to TRBJ2-3; maybe TRBD1 (5 bases). The CDR3 runs 16 residues. The V end lost 1 base, the J end lost 5 bases, and 16 bases lay between the germline ends. CDR1 and CDR2 (germline): SGHTA, FQGTGA.

The gene calls are TRBV5-1 and TRBJ1-1; unclear D gene. The CDR3 length is 14 residues. Germline loops: CDR1 SGHRS, CDR2 YFSETQ. V shed 3 bases and J shed 4 bases, with 13 bases lying between them. The CDR3 DNA follows: TGCGCCAGCAGCTACGGACTGTCGTTCACTGAAGCTTTCTTT. Translating it yields CASSYGLSFTEAFF. The complete variable domain, with remaining parts taken from reference TRBV5-1 and TRBJ1-1, reads KAGVTQTPRYLIKTRGQQVTLSCSPISGHRSVSWYQQTPGQGLQFLFEYFSETQRNKGNFPGRFSGRQFSNSRSEMNVSTLELGDSALYLCASSYGLSFTEAFFGQGTRLTVV.

The chain is built from TRBV19 and TRBJ2-3; 9 bases line up with TRBD2. Germline V gene lookup returns CDR1 LNHDA and CDR2 SQIVND (reference sequence). The CDR3 totals 15 residues. After removal of 4 bases from V and 5 bases from J, the junction contained 7 bases not matched to a gene. The CDR3 DNA is TGTGCCAGTAGTAGGCCAGCGGGGGGAGTAGATACGCAGTATTTT. It translates to CASSRPAGGVDTQYF.